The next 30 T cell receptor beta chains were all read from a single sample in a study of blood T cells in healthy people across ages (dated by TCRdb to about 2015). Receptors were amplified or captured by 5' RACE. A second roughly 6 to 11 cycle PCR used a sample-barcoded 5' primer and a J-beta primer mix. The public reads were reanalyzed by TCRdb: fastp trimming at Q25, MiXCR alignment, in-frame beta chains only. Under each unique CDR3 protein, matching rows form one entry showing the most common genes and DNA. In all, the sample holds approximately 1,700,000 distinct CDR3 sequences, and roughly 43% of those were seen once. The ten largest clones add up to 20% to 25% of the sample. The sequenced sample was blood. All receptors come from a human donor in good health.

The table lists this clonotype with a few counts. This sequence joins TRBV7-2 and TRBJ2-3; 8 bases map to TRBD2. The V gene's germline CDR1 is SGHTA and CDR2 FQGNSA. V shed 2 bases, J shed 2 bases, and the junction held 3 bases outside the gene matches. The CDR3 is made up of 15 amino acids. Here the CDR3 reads CASSLTAGVTDTQYF. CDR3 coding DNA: TGTGCCAGCAGCTTAACAGCGGGGGTCACAGATACGCAGTATTTT.

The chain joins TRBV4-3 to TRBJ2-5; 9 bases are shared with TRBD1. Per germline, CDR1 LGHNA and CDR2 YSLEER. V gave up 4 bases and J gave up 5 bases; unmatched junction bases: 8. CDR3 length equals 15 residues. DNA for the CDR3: TGCGCCAGCAGCCCCGGGACAGGGTCGGCGGAGACCCAGTACTTC. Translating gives CASSPGTGSAETQYF.

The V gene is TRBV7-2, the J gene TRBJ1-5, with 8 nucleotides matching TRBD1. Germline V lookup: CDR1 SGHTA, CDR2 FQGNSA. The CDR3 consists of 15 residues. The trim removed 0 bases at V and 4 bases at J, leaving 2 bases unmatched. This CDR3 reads CASSLAYRGNQPQHF. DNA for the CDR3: TGTGCCAGCAGCTTAGCGTACAGGGGGAATCAGCCCCAGCATTTT. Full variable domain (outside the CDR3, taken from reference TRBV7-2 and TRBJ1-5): GAGVSQSPSNKVTEKGKDVELRCDPISGHTALYWYRQSLGQGLEFLIYFQGNSAPDKSGLPSDRFSAERTGGSVSTLTIQRTQQEDSAVYLCASSLAYRGNQPQHFGDGTRLSIL.

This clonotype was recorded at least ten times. CDR3 DNA: TGCAGCGTTGGAGCTTGGGGTAGATATGGCTACACCTTC. Translated: CSVGAWGRYGYTF. V gene TRBV29-1 combines with J gene TRBJ1-2, with no clear D. The CDR3 covers 13 residues. CDR1 and CDR2 from the germline V gene are SQVTM and ANQGSEA. Trimming cost V 4 bases and J 5 bases, with 14 bases left between them.

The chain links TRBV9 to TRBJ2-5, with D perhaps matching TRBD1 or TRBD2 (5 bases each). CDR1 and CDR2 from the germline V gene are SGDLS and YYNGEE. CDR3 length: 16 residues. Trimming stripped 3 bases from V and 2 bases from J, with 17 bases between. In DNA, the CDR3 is TGTGCCAGCAGCGCGTGGCCAAGTGGGGGACAAGAGACCCAGTACTTC. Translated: CASSAWPSGGQETQYF.

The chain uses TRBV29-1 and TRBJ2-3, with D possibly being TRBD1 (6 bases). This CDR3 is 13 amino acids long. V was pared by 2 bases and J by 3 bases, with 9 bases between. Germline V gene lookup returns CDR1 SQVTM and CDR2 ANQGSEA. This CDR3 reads CSVELQGTDTQYF. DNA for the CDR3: TGCAGCGTTGAATTACAGGGTACAGATACGCAGTATTTT.

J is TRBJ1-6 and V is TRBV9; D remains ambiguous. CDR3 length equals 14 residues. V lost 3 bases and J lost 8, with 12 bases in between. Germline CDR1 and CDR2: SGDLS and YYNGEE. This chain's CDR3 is CASSATAADSPLHF. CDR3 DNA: TGTGCCAGCAGCGCAACCGCGGCGGATTCACCCCTCCACTTT.

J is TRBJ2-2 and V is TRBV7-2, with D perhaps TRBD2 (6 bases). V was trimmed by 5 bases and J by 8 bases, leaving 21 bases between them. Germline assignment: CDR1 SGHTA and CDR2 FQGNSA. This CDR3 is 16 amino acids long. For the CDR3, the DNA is TGTGCCAGCAGCCCCGGGACTCCCTCCATCGTAGGGGAGCTGTTTTTT. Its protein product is CASSPGTPSIVGELFF.

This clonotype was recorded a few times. The CDR3 region is CASRSSPGRNTEAFF. The DNA for the CDR3 is TGCGCCAGCAGATCAAGCCCGGGGAGAAACACTGAAGCTTTCTTT. The chain joins TRBV5-1 to TRBJ1-1, with D uncertain. In germline, CDR1 is SGHRS, CDR2 YFSETQ. Trimming took off 5 bases at V and 2 bases at J, with 16 bases between the two ends. The CDR3 covers 15 residues.

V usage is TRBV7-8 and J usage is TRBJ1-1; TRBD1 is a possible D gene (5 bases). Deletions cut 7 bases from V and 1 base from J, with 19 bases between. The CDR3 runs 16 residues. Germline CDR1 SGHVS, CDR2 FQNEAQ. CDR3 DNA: TGTGCCAGCACCCTCCTATCCTGGCAGGGGAACACTGAAGCTTTCTTT. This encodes CASTLLSWQGNTEAFF.

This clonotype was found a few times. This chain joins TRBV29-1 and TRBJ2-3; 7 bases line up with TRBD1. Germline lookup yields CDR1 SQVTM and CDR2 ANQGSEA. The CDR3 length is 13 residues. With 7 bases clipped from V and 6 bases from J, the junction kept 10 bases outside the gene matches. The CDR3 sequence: CSATGDPWDTQYF. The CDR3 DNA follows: TGCAGCGCCACAGGGGACCCTTGGGATACGCAGTATTTT.

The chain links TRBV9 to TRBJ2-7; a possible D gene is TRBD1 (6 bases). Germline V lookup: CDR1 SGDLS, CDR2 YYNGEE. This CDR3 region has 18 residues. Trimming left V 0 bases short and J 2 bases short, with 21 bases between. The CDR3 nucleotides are TGTGCCAGCAGCGTAGCGGGACAAGGGAGAGGGATACCCTACGAGCAGTACTTC. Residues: CASSVAGQGRGIPYEQYF.

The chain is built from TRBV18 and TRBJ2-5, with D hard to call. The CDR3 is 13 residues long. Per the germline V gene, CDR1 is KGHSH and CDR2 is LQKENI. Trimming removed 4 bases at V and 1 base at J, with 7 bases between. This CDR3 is CASSRHTQETQYF. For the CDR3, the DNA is TGTGCCAGCTCACGACACACCCAAGAGACCCAGTACTTC.

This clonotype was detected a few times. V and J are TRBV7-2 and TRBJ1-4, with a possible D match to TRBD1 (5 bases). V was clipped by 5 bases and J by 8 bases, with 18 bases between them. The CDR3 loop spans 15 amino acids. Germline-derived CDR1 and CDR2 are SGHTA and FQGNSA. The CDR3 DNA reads TGTGCCAGCAGCCAGATACGTAGAGGGGTCGAAAAACTGTTTTTT. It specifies CASSQIRRGVEKLFF.

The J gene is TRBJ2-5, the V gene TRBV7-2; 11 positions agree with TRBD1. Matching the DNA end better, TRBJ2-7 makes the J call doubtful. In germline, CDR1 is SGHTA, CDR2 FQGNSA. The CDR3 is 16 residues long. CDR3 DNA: TGTGCCAGCAGCTCCCTTCCGGGACAGGGGGTCTACGAGCAGTACTTC. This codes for CASSSLPGQGVYEQYF.

The DNA for the CDR3 is TGCGCCAGCAGCCCGCAGCACGGCCAGCGGGGCTTCAATGAGCAGTTCTTC. This translates into CASSPQHGQRGFNEQFF. The V and J genes are TRBV4-3 and TRBJ2-1; 7 nucleotides match TRBD2. Germline CDR1 reads LGHNA; CDR2 reads YSLEER. The CDR3 length is 17 residues. Losses at the gene ends were 4 bases for V and 6 bases for J; bases not matched to a gene: 15.

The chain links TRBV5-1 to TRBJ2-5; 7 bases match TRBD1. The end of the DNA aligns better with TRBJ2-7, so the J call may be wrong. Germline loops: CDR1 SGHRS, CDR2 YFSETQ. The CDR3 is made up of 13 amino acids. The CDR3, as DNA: TGCGCCAGCAGCCGCACCACAGGGGCCGAGCAGTACTTC. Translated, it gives CASSRTTGAEQYF.

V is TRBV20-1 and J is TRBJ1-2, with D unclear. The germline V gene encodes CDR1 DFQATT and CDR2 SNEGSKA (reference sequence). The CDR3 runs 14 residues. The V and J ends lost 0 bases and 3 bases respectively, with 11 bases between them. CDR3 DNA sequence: TGCAGTGCTAGAGATTTCCGGGTTTACTATGGCTACACCTTC. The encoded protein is CSARDFRVYYGYTF.

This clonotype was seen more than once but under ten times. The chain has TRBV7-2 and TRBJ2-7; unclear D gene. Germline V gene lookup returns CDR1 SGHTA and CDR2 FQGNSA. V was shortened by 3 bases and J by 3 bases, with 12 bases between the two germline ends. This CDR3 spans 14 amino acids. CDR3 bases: TGTGCCAGCAGCTTGGGGTCGTCCTTCTACGAGCAGTACTTC. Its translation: CASSLGSSFYEQYF.

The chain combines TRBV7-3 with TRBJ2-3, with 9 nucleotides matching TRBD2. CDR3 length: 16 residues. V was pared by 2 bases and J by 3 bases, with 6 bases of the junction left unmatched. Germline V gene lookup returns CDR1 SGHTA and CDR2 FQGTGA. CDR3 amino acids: CASSLGPSGTTDTQYF. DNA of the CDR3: TGTGCCAGCAGCTTAGGTCCTAGCGGGACTACAGATACGCAGTATTTT. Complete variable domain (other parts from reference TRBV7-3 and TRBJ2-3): GAGVSQTPSNKVTEKGKYVELRCDPISGHTALYWYRQSLGQGPEFLIYFQGTGAADDSGLPNDRFFAVRPEGSVSTLKIQRTERGDSAVYLCASSLGPSGTTDTQYFGPGTRLTVL.

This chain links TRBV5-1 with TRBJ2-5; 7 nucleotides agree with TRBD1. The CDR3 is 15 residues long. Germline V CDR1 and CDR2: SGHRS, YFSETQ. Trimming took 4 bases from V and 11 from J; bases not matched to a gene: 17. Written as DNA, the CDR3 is TGCGCCAGCAGCCCGTCCGGGACAGTGGGCAATGAGCAGTACTTC. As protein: CASSPSGTVGNEQYF.

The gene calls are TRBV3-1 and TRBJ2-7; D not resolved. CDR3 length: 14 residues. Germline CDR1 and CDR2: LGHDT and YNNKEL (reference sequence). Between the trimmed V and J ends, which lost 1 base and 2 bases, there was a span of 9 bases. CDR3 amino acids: CASSQAPGAYEQYF. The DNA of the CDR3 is TGTGCCAGCAGCCAAGCCCCAGGAGCCTACGAGCAGTACTTC.

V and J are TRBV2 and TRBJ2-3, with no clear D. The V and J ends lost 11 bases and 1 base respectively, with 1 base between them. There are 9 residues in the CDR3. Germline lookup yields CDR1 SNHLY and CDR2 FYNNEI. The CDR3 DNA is TGTGCCGGCACAGATACGCAGTATTTT. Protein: CAGTDTQYF.

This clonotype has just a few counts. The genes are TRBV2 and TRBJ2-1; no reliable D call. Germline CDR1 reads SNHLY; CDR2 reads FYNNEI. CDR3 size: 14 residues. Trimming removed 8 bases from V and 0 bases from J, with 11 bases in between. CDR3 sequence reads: CASPTTDSYNEQFF. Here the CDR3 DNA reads TGTGCCAGCCCTACCACAGACTCCTACAATGAGCAGTTCTTC.

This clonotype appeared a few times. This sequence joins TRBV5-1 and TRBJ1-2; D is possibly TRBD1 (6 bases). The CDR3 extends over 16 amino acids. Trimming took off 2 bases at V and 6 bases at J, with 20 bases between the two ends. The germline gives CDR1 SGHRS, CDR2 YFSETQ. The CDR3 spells CASSFEQGVGRNGYTF. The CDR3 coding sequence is TGCGCCAGCAGCTTCGAACAGGGTGTTGGAAGAAATGGCTACACCTTC.

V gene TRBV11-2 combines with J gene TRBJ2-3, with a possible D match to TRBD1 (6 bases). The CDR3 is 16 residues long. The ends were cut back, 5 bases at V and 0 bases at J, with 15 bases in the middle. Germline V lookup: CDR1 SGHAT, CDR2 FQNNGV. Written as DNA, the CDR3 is TGTGCCAGCAGCGGAATGGACAGAGATAGCACAGATACGCAGTATTTT. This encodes CASSGMDRDSTDTQYF. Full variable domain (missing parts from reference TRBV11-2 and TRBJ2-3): EAGVAQSPRYKIIEKRQSVAFWCNPISGHATLYWYQQILGQGPKLLIQFQNNGVVDDSQLPKDRFSAERLKGVDSTLKIQPAKLEDSAVYLCASSGMDRDSTDTQYFGPGTRLTVL.

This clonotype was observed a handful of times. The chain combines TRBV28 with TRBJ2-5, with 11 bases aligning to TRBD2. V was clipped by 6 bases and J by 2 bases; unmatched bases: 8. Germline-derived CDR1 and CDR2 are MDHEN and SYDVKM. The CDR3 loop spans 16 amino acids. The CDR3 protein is CASSPPSGGRQETQYF. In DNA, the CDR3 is TGTGCCAGCAGCCCACCTAGCGGGGGGCGGCAAGAGACCCAGTACTTC.

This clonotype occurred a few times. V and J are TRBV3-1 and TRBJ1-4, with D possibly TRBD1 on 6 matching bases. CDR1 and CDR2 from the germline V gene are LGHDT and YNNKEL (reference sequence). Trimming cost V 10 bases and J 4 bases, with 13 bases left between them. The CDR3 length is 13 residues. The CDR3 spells CAIRGSLNEKLFF. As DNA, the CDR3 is TGTGCCATCAGGGGCAGCCTTAATGAAAAACTGTTTTTT.

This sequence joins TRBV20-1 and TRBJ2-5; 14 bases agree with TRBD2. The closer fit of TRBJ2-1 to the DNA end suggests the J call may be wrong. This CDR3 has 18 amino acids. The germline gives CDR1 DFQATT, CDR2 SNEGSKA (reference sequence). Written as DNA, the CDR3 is TGCAGTGCCGACCAGACTAGCGGGGGGGCATTGTACCAAGAGACCCAGTTCTTC. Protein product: CSADQTSGGALYQETQFF.

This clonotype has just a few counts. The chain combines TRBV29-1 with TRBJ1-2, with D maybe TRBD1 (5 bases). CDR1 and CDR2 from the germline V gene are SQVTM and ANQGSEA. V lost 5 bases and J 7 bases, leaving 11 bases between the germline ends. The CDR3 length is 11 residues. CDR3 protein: CSVQLGGGYTF. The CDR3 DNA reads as TGCAGCGTTCAGCTCGGGGGTGGCTACACCTTC.